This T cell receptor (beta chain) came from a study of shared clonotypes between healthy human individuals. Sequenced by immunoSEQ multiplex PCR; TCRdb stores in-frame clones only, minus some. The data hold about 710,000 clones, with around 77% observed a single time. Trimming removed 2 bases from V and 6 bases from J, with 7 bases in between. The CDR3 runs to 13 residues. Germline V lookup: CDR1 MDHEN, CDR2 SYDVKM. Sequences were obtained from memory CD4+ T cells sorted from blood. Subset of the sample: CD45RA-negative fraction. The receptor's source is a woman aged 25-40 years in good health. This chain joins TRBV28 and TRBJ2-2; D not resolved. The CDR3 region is CASSLSGPGELFF. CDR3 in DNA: TGTGCCAGCAGTTTAAGTGGTCCCGGGGAGCTGTTTTTT.